This T cell receptor beta chain was sequenced during a study of T-cell reconstitution after alpha-beta-depleted transplantation in children. The study, taken as a whole, reports: Surviving recipient cells, namely T cells and thymic progenitors, were the source of high day-60 TCRbeta diversity in some patients. Several hundred expanded graft clones reportedly were the source of alpha-beta T cells about two months after transplant.

As regards this clonotype: Its matching antigen is unknown.

Unique molecular identifiers were incorporated when the TCRbeta library was constructed. In TCRdb, the PCR reads were re-called with MiXCR into one record per CDR3 protein. The table records around 250,000 distinct CDR3 sequences, 25% of them present only once. Material: PBMCs, obtained before TCRalphabeta/CD19-depleted stem cell transplant. The clonotype comes from a girl aged 2 to 10 with Fanconi anemia, due to receive a stem cell transplant.

CDR3 region: CSVQGASGYTF. Here the CDR3 DNA reads TGCAGCGTTCAGGGGGCCTCGGGCTACACCTTC. This chain links TRBV29-1 with TRBJ1-2; 8 bases fit TRBD1. The CDR3 is made up of 11 amino acids. Germline-derived CDR1 and CDR2 are SQVTM and ANQGSEA. Germline trimming cut 5 bases from V and 8 bases from J; bases unmatched to any gene: 4.